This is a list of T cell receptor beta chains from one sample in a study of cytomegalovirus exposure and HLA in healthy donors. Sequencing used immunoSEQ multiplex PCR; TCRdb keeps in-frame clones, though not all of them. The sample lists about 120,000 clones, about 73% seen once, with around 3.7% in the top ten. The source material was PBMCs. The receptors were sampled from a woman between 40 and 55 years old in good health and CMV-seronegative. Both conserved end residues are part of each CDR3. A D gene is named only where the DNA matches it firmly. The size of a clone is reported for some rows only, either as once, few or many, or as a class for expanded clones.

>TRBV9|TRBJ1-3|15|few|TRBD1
CASSIGTEPRNTIYF
TGTGCCAGCAGCATTGGGACAGAGCCACGAAACACCATATATTTT
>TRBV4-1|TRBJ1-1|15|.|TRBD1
CASSHRQGANTEAFF
TGCGCCAGCAGCCATAGACAGGGGGCGAACACTGAAGCTTTCTTT
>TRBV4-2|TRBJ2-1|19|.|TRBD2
CASSQGSSGGAYSVNEQFF
TGTGCCAGCAGCCAAGGGTCCAGCGGGGGGGCCTATTCGGTCAATGAGCAGTTCTTC
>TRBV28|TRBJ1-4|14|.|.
CASSAGWREEKLFF
TGTGCCAGCAGCGCAGGGTGGAGGGAAGAAAAACTGTTTTTT
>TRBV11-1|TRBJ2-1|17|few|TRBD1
CASSLGQGAPTNNEQFF
TGTGCCAGCAGCTTAGGCCAGGGGGCCCCGACCAATAATGAGCAGTTCTTC
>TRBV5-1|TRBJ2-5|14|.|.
CASYPRSGVETQYF
TGCGCCAGCTACCCTCGATCGGGGGTGGAGACCCAGTACTTC
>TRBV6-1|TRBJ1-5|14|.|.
CASTNGGGGQPQHF
TGTGCCAGCACCAACGGGGGGGGCGGCCAGCCCCAGCATTTT
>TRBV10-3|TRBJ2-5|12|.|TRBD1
CAIGTAFETQYF
TGTGCCATCGGGACAGCTTTTGAGACCCAGTACTTC
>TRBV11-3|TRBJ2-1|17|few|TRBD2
CASSSLAGGGSTNEQFF
TGTGCCAGCAGCTCACTTGCCGGTGGCGGGAGTACCAATGAGCAGTTCTTC
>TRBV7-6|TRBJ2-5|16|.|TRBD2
CASSLEASGGGETQYF
TGTGCCAGCAGCTTAGAAGCTAGCGGGGGGGGAGAGACCCAGTACTTC
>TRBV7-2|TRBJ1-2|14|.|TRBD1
CASSLGTGPLGYTF
TGTGCCAGCAGCTTAGGGACAGGCCCTTTGGGCTACACCTTC
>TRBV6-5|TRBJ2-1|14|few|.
CASREGPNYNEQFF
TGTGCCAGCAGGGAGGGGCCAAACTACAATGAGCAGTTCTTC
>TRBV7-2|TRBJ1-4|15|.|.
CASSTRNAANEKLFF
TGTGCCAGCAGCACTAGGAACGCGGCTAATGAAAAACTGTTTTTT
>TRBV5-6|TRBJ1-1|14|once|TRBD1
CASGLDRGFTEAFF
TGTGCCAGCGGCCTAGACAGGGGGTTCACTGAAGCTTTCTTT
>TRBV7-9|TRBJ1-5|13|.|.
CASKGGNKQPQHF
TGTGCCTCTAAGGGAGGGAATAAGCAGCCCCAGCATTTT
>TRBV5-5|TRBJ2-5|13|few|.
CASSLQGQETQYF
TGTGCCAGCAGCTTGCAGGGTCAAGAGACCCAGTACTTC
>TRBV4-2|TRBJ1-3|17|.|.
CASSQDWGRDFRNTIYF
TGTGCCAGCAGCCAAGATTGGGGCCGGGACTTCAGAAACACCATATATTTT
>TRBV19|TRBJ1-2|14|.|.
CASQARGSYYGYTF
TGTGCCAGTCAAGCTCGAGGCAGCTACTATGGCTACACCTTC
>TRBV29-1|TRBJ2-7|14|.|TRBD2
CSAVAGEATYEQYF
TGCAGCGCCGTAGCGGGAGAGGCAACCTACGAGCAGTACTTC
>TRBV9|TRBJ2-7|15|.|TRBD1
CASSAGQGRSYEQYF
TGTGCCAGCAGCGCCGGACAGGGGCGATCCTACGAGCAGTACTTC
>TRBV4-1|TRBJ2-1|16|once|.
CASSQDWRGVYNEQFF
TGCGCCAGCAGCCAAGATTGGCGGGGAGTTTACAATGAGCAGTTCTTC
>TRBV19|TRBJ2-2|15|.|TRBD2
CASSLSAGATGELFF
TGTGCCAGTAGTCTTTCAGCGGGGGCCACCGGGGAGCTGTTTTTT
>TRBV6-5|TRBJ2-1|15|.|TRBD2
CASSYRLAGYNEQFF
TGTGCCAGCAGTTACCGGCTAGCGGGGTACAATGAGCAGTTCTTC
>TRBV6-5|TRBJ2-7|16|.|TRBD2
CASSYGSSGVSYEQYF
TGTGCCAGCAGTTACGGTTCTAGCGGGGTGAGTTACGAGCAGTACTTC